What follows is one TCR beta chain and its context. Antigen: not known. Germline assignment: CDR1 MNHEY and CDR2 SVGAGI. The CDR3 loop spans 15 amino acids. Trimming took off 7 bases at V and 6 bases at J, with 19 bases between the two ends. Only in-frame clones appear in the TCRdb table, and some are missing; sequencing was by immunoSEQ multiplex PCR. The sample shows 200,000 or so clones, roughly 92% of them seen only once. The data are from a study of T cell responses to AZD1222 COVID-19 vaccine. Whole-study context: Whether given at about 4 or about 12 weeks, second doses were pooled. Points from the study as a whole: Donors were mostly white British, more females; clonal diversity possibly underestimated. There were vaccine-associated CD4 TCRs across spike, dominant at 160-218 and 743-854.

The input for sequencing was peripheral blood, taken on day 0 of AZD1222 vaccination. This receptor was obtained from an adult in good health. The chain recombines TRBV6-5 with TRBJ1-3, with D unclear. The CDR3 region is CASTEGLDSINTIYF. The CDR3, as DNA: TGTGCCAGCACAGAAGGGTTAGATTCGATAAACACCATATATTTT.